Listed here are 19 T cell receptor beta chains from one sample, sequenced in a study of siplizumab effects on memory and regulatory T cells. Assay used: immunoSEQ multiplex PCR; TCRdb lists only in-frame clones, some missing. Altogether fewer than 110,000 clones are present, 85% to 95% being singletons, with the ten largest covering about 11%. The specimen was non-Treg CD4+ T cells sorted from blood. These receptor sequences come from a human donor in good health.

The DNA for the CDR3 is TGTGCCAGCAAGGACAGGGAGGACTATGGCTACACCTTC. This translates into CASKDREDYGYTF. The rearrangement uses TRBV19 and TRBJ1-2; 8 nucleotides match TRBD1. With V trimmed by 9 bases and J by 3 bases, 6 bases remained unmatched. The CDR3 runs to 13 residues. CDR1 and CDR2 (germline): LNHDA, SQIVND (reference sequence).

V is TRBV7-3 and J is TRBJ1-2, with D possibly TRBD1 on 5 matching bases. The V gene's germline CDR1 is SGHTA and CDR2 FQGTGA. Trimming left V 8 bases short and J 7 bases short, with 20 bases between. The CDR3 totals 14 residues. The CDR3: CASGPGPGVGGYTF. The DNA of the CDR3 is TGTGCCAGCGGCCCCGGACCGGGGGTCGGTGGCTACACCTTC.

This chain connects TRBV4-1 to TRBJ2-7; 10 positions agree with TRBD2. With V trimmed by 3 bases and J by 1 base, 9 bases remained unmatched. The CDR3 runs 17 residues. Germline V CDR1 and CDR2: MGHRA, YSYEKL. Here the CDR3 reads CASSQSRLAGLSYEQYF. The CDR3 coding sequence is TGCGCCAGCAGCCAGTCCCGACTAGCGGGCTTATCCTACGAGCAGTACTTC.

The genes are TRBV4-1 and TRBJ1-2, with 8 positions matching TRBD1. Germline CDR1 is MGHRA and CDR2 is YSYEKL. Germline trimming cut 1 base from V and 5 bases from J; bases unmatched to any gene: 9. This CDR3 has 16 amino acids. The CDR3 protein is CASSQGRGQDNYGYTF. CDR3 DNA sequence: TGCGCCAGCAGCCAAGGCCGGGGACAGGACAATTATGGCTACACCTTC.

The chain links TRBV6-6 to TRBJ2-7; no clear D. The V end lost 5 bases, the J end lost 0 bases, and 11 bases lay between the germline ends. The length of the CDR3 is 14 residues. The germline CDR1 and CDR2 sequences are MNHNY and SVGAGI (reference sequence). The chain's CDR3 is CASSPNSDSYEQYF. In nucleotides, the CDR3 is TGTGCCAGCAGTCCAAATTCAGACTCCTACGAGCAGTACTTC.

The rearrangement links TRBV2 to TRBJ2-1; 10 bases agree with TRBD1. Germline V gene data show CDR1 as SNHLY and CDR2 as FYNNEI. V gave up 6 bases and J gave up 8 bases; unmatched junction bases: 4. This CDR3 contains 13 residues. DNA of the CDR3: TGTGCCAGCAGCGGGGACAGGGGCCATGAGCAGTTCTTC. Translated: CASSGDRGHEQFF. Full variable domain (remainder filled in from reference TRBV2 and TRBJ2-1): EPEVTQTPSHQVTQMGQEVILRCVPISNHLYFYWYRQILGQKVEFLVSFYNNEISEKSEIFDDQFSVERPDGSNFTLKIRSTKLEDSAMYFCASSGDRGHEQFFGPGTRLTVL.

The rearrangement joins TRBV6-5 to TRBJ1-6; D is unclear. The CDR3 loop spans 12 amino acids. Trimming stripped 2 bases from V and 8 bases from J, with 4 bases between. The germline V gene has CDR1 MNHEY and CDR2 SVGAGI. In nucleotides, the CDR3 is TGTGCCAGCAGTTACGGGGATTCACCCCTCCACTTT. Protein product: CASSYGDSPLHF.

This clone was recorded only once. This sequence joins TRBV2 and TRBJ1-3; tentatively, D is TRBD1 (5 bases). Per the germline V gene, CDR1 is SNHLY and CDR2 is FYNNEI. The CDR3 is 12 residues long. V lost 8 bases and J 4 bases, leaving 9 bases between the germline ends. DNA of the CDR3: TGTGCCAGCGCAGGGTTGGGAAACACCATATATTTT. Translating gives CASAGLGNTIYF.

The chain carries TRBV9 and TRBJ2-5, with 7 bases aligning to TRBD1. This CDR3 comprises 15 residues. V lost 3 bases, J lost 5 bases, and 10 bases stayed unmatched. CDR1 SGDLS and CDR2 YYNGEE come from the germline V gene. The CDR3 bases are TGTGCCAGCAGCGCTAGGACAGGTATAGGGGAGACCCAGTACTTC. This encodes CASSARTGIGETQYF.

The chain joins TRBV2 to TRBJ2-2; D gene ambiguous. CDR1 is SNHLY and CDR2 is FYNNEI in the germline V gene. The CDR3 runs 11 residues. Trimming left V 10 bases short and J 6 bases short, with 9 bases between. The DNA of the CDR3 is TGTGCCATAGTAAGGGCCGGGGAGCTGTTTTTT. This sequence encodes CAIVRAGELFF. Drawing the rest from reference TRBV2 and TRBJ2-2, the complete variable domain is EPEVTQTPSHQVTQMGQEVILRCVPISNHLYFYWYRQILGQKVEFLVSFYNNEISEKSEIFDDQFSVERPDGSNFTLKIRSTKLEDSAMYFCAIVRAGELFFGEGSRLTVL.

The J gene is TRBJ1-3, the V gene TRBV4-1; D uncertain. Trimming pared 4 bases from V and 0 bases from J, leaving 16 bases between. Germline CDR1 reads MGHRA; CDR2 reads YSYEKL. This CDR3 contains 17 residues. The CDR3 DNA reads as TGCGCCAGCAGCCCAGCAGACACGATGTTCTCTGGAAACACCATATATTTT. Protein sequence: CASSPADTMFSGNTIYF.

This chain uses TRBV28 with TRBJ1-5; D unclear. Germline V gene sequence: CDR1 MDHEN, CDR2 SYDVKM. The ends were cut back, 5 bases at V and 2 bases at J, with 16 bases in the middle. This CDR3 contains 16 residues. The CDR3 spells CASSPTKGGGNQPQHF. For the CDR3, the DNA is TGTGCCAGCAGTCCGACAAAAGGCGGTGGCAATCAGCCCCAGCATTTT.

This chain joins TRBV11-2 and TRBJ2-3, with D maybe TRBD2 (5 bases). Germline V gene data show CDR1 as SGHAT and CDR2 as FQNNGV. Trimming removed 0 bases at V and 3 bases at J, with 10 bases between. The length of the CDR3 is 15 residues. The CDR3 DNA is TGTGCCAGCAGCTTAGATCCTTCGGGAACAGATACGCAGTATTTT. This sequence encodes CASSLDPSGTDTQYF.

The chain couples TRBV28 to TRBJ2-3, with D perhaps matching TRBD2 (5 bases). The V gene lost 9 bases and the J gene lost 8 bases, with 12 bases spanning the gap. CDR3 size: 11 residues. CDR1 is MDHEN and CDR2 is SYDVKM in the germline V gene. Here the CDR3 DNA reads TGTGCCAGTGAGGGAGTCGGTACGCAGTATTTT. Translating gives CASEGVGTQYF.

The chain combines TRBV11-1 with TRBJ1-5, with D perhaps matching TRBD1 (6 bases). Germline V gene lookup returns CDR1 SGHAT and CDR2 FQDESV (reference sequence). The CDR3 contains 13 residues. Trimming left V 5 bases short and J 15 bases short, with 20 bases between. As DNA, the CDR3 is TGTGCCAGCAGCCTGCAATTGGGGGCCGTAATGCATTTT. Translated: CASSLQLGAVMHF.

This chain's CDR3 is CAWSVTSARQSGEAFF. CDR3 sequence (DNA): TGTGCCTGGAGTGTAACCTCGGCGCGCCAGAGCGGTGAAGCTTTCTTT. The chain employs TRBV30 and TRBJ1-1; no firm D call. Trimming stripped 0 bases from V and 7 bases from J, with 21 bases between. Germline CDR1 and CDR2: GTSNPN and SVGIG (reference sequence). There are 16 residues in the CDR3.

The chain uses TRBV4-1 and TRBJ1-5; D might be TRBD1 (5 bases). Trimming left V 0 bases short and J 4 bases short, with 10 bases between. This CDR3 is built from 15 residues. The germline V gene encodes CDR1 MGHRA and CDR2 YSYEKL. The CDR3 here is CASSQDRTRNQPQHF. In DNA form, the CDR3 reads TGCGCCAGCAGCCAAGATAGGACAAGGAATCAGCCCCAGCATTTT.

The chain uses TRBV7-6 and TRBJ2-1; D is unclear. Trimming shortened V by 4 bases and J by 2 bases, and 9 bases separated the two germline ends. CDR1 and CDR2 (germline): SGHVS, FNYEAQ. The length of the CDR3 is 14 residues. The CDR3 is CASSSLGPYNEQFF. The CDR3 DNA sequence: TGTGCCAGCAGCTCCCTCGGCCCCTACAATGAGCAGTTCTTC.

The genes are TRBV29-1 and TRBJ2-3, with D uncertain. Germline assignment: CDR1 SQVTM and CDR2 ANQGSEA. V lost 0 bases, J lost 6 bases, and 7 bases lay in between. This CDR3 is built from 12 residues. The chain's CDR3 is CSVEEGSDTQYF. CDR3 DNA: TGCAGCGTTGAAGAGGGCAGTGATACGCAGTATTTT.